Listed here are 8 T cell receptor beta chains from one sample, sequenced in a study of cytomegalovirus exposure and HLA in healthy donors. PCR involved 60 Vbeta and 13 Jbeta primers. Sequenced by immunoSEQ multiplex PCR; TCRdb stores in-frame clones only, minus some. The sample records 120,000 to 150,000 clones, over 60% being singletons. The specimen was PBMCs. These receptors came from a woman in her twenties or thirties in good health and CMV-seropositive.

In its sample, this clone was seen a few times. The chain joins TRBV20-1 to TRBJ2-7; D remains ambiguous. The CDR3 consists of 11 residues. Per germline, CDR1 DFQATT and CDR2 SNEGSKA (reference sequence). V was trimmed by 3 bases and J by 2 bases, leaving 5 bases between them. The chain's CDR3 is CSASETYEQYF. The CDR3 nucleotides are TGCAGTGCTAGCGAGACCTACGAGCAGTACTTC.

The chain links TRBV6-5 to TRBJ2-2, with D hard to call. The CDR3 loop spans 13 amino acids. Per the germline V gene, CDR1 is MNHEY and CDR2 is SVGAGI. V was pared by 2 bases and J by 5 bases, with 6 bases between. The CDR3 here is CASSYDSTGELFF. CDR3 coding DNA: TGTGCCAGCAGTTACGACTCAACCGGGGAGCTGTTTTTT.

The rearrangement uses TRBV7-6 and TRBJ2-7; possible D gene TRBD2, 6 bases. Per the germline V gene, CDR1 is SGHVS and CDR2 is FNYEAQ. CDR3 length equals 15 residues. The ends were cut back, 7 bases at V and 3 bases at J, with 19 bases in the middle. For the CDR3, the DNA is TGTGCCAGCACCCCTCACACTGGGGGGATCTACGAGCAGTACTTC. It codes for CASTPHTGGIYEQYF.

The rearrangement joins TRBV29-1 to TRBJ1-5; TRBD1 is a possible D gene (6 bases). V was cut by 6 bases and J by 2 bases, with 14 bases left in between. Germline lookup yields CDR1 SQVTM and CDR2 ANQGSEA. The CDR3 totals 14 residues. As DNA, the CDR3 is TGCAGCGTCGGGACAAATAATGGCAATCAGCCCCAGCATTTT. It specifies CSVGTNNGNQPQHF.

The chain joins TRBV6-5 to TRBJ2-5; TRBD2 agrees at 7 bases. The J call is in doubt because the DNA end fits TRBJ2-7 better. The CDR3 consists of 15 residues. Germline assignment: CDR1 MNHEY and CDR2 SVGAGI. CDR3 in amino acids: CASSYAGGGSYEQYF. CDR3 coding DNA: TGTGCCAGCAGTTACGCTGGCGGGGGTTCCTACGAGCAGTACTTC.

On this clone: The junction does not match germline at one end; this may be a read error. V is TRBV5-1 and J is TRBJ1-6; 7 bases are shared with TRBD1. This CDR3 region has 14 residues. Germline loops: CDR1 SGHRS, CDR2 YFSETQ. This CDR3 reads CASRLTGDNSPLRF. The CDR3 coding sequence is TGCGCCAGCAGGCTAACAGGGGATAATTCACCCCTCCGCTTT. The full variable domain, completed using reference TRBV5-1 and TRBJ1-6, is KAGVTQTPRYLIKTRGQQVTLSCSPISGHRSVSWYQQTPGQGLQFLFEYFSETQRNKGNFPGRFSGRQFSNSRSEMNVSTLELGDSALYLCASRLTGDNSPLRFGNGTRLTVT.

In its sample, this clone was seen a few times. The genes are TRBV5-5 and TRBJ1-3; the D is unclear. Germline CDR1 reads SGHKS; CDR2 reads YYEKEE (reference sequence). V was pared by 4 bases and J by 0 bases, with 14 bases between. The length of the CDR3 is 16 residues. DNA of the CDR3: TGTGCCAGCAGCCCTAGAGGACTCAGCTCTGGAAACACCATATATTTT. This gives the protein CASSPRGLSSGNTIYF.

The chain links TRBV10-1 to TRBJ1-1; 7 bases fit TRBD1. The V and J ends lost 8 bases and 4 bases, in that order; junction bases with no gene match: 7. Germline V CDR1 and CDR2: WNHNN, SYGVQD (reference sequence). There are 13 residues in the CDR3. DNA for the CDR3: TGCGCCAGCGGTGTACAGGGGATCACTGAAGCTTTCTTT. It translates to CASGVQGITEAFF.